The 26 T cell receptor beta chains in this list originate from one sample, sequenced in a study of graft-versus-host responses after intestinal transplantation (TCRdb year 2021). Library prep was done by the immunoSEQ multiplex PCR assay. As stored in TCRdb, this immuneACCESS dataset retains in-frame rearrangements with V and J assigned. A fraction of the clones does not appear; measured against another copy, unresolved V genes explain less than half of the discrepancy, and the remainder lacks a known reason. The sample table records more than 55,000 clones; approximately 90% of these occur just once. Jointly, the top ten make up roughly 1.5% of the sample. Sequenced here: PBMCs, sampled 26 days after transplant. These receptor sequences come from a human patient who received an intestinal transplant, so some T cells may come from the graft donor.

The chain links TRBV19 to TRBJ1-1; TRBD1 might be the D (5 bases). This CDR3 contains 13 residues. V was trimmed by 2 bases and J by 3 bases, leaving 7 bases between them. Looked up from germline, CDR1 is LNHDA and CDR2 is SQIVND (reference sequence). For the CDR3, the DNA is TGTGCCAGTAGTATATCGGGGGACACTGAAGCTTTCTTT. Protein product: CASSISGDTEAFF.

The rearrangement uses TRBV19 and TRBJ2-2, with 7 bases that match TRBD2. V lost 8 bases and J lost 6; bases outside the gene matches: 12. CDR3 length: 15 amino acids. CDR1 and CDR2 (germline): LNHDA, SQIVND (reference sequence). CDR3 coding DNA: TGTGCCAGTGCTCAGGGAGCGGGATGGGCCGGGGAGCTGTTTTTT. Protein sequence: CASAQGAGWAGELFF.

This rearrangement joins TRBV14 to TRBJ1-2, with D possibly being TRBD1 (5 bases). V lost 3 bases to trimming and J lost 5 bases, with 13 bases between them. This CDR3 comprises 14 residues. Germline CDR1 is SGHDN and CDR2 is FVKESK. For the CDR3, the DNA is TGTGCCAGCAGCCAGACAGAACTACCATATGGCTACACCTTC. This codes for CASSQTELPYGYTF.

The chain links TRBV6-4 to TRBJ2-7; 10 bases align to TRBD1. This CDR3 has 22 amino acids. CDR1 is MRHNA, CDR2 SNTAGT, per germline. V dropped 0 bases and J dropped 4; count of bases not matched to a gene: 24. CDR3 nucleotide sequence: TGTGCCAGCAGTGACTCGAAGCTGTCCGGGACAGGGGTTACTGGTGTGGGTTACGAGCAGTACGTC. Residues: CASSDSKLSGTGVTGVGYEQYV.

A few counts support this clone. V gene TRBV21-1 combines with J gene TRBJ1-1. TRBV21-1 is shown as a pseudogene. The length of the CDR3 is 16 residues. The CDR3, as DNA: TGTGCCAGCAGCCAAAGTGGGAGCGAATGGGACACTGAAGCTTTCTTT. Its protein product is CASSQSGSEWDTEAFF.

J is TRBJ1-4 and V is TRBV7-9; the match to TRBD1 covers 8 bases. The germline V gene encodes CDR1 SEHNR and CDR2 FQNEAQ (reference sequence). Trimming removed 3 bases from V and 5 bases from J; junction bases left unmatched: 5. The CDR3 has 15 residues. CDR3 sequence: CASSFTGGWNEKLFF. CDR3 nucleotides: TGTGCCAGCAGCTTTACAGGGGGATGGAATGAAAAACTGTTTTTT.

The chain has TRBV28 and TRBJ2-5, with 12 bases fitting TRBD2. Germline-derived CDR1 and CDR2 are MDHEN and SYDVKM. There are 17 residues in the CDR3. The V segment lost 2 bases and the J segment 2 bases; nucleotides outside the gene matches: 6. The CDR3 DNA reads TGTGCCAGCAGTTTACGTGGGGGACTAGCGGGTCAAGAGACCCAGTACTTC. It specifies CASSLRGGLAGQETQYF.

The chain uses TRBV4-3 and TRBJ2-5; D is perhaps TRBD2 (6 bases). In germline, CDR1 is LGHNA, CDR2 YSLEER. Trimming left V 0 bases short and J 5 bases short, with 13 bases between. CDR3 length equals 15 residues. The CDR3 here is CASSQEREVYETQYF. The CDR3 bases are TGCGCCAGCAGCCAAGAGAGGGAGGTGTATGAGACCCAGTACTTC.

This clone was seen only once. The V call is TRBV18, the J call TRBJ1-4, with TRBD1 as a possible D gene (6 bases). This CDR3 spans 15 amino acids. V lost 3 bases to trimming and J lost 8 bases, with 16 bases between them. CDR1 and CDR2 from the germline V gene are KGHSH and LQKENI. For the CDR3, the DNA is TGTGCCAGCTCACCTGGAACAGGGAGGGAGGAAAAACTGTTTTTT. This sequence encodes CASSPGTGREEKLFF.

This chain links TRBV5-5 with TRBJ2-2; D might be TRBD2 (6 bases). With 0 bases removed from V and 7 bases from J, the gap between germline ends came to 7 bases. CDR1 SGHKS and CDR2 YYEKEE come from the germline V gene (reference sequence). The CDR3 covers 13 residues. CDR3: CASSLVGGGELFF. The CDR3 DNA follows: TGTGCCAGCAGCTTGGTGGGAGGCGGGGAGCTGTTTTTT.

This chain links TRBV5-6 with TRBJ2-2; 9 bases are a match to TRBD1. Germline-derived CDR1 and CDR2 are SGHDT and YYEEEE. The V gene end was trimmed by 3 bases and the J gene end by 6 bases; junction bases not matched to a gene: 3. This CDR3 contains 14 residues. CDR3 protein: CASSSGTGPGELFF. In DNA form, the CDR3 reads TGTGCCAGCAGCTCCGGGACAGGGCCCGGGGAGCTGTTTTTT.

CDR3 sequence: CASSPGGQGSYEQYV. Written as DNA, the CDR3 is TGTGCCAGCAGCCCTGGGGGACAGGGGTCCTACGAGCAGTACGTC. The chain couples TRBV11-2 to TRBJ2-7; 10 nucleotides agree with TRBD1. The V gene's germline CDR1 is SGHAT and CDR2 FQNNGV. The CDR3 runs to 15 residues. Trimming at V came to 5 bases and at J to 1 base, leaving 5 bases not matched to a gene.

The chain is built from TRBV4-1 and TRBJ1-6, with D possibly TRBD1 on 5 matching bases. The CDR3 sequence is 16 residues long. V shed 5 bases and J shed 7 bases, with 18 bases lying between them. Germline V gene sequence: CDR1 MGHRA, CDR2 YSYEKL. The CDR3 DNA is TGCGCCAGCAGCTTAGGGGAGGTCGTGGGGAATTCACCCCTCCACTTT. Translated: CASSLGEVVGNSPLHF.

The J gene is TRBJ2-3, the V gene TRBV5-1, with 13 bases identical to TRBD2. Germline CDR1 is SGHRS and CDR2 is YFSETQ. There are 15 residues in the CDR3. J gave up 9 bases and V 0 bases, and 4 bases lay outside the gene matches. The DNA of the CDR3 is TGCGCCAGCAGCTTGGATGGGACTAGCGGGGACACGCAGTATTTT. Translation gives CASSLDGTSGDTQYF. The variable domain in full, completed from reference TRBV5-1 and TRBJ2-3, reads KAGVTQTPRYLIKTRGQQVTLSCSPISGHRSVSWYQQTPGQGLQFLFEYFSETQRNKGNFPGRFSGRQFSNSRSEMNVSTLELGDSALYLCASSLDGTSGDTQYFGPGTRLTVL.

This chain uses TRBV10-3 with TRBJ2-3; no clear D gene. The V gene lost 6 bases and the J gene lost 3 bases, with 13 bases spanning the gap. The CDR3 has 14 amino acids. Germline values: CDR1 ENHRY, CDR2 SYGVKD. The CDR3 protein is CAISRTSRTDTQYF. CDR3 DNA: TGTGCCATCAGCCGAACTTCTAGAACAGATACGCAGTATTTT.

The genes are TRBV6-5 and TRBJ1-3; D call uncertain. The germline V gene encodes CDR1 MNHEY and CDR2 SVGAGI. This CDR3 is 13 amino acids long. Trimming left V 6 bases short and J 4 bases short, with 10 bases between. CDR3 sequence: CASSPSSGNTIYF. The CDR3 DNA reads TGTGCCAGCAGCCCGTCCTCCGGAAACACCATATATTTT.

The genes are TRBV27 and TRBJ2-1, with a tentative D call TRBD2 (6 bases). Germline V CDR1 and CDR2: MNHEY, SMNVEV (reference sequence). This CDR3 has 16 residues. V gave up 3 bases and J gave up 3 bases, with 15 bases separating them. The CDR3: CASSLAGPDRYNEQFF. CDR3 bases: TGTGCCAGCAGTTTGGCGGGGCCCGATCGCTACAATGAGCAGTTCTTC.

This clone was recorded once. The chain links TRBV6-5 to TRBJ2-1; 8 nucleotides agree with TRBD1. Trimming took 1 base from V and 4 from J; bases not matched to a gene: 3. The CDR3 loop spans 15 amino acids. Germline-derived CDR1 and CDR2 are MNHEY and SVGAGI. CDR3: CASSYLGQGYNEQFF. The CDR3 coding sequence is TGTGCCAGCAGTTACTTAGGACAGGGTTACAATGAGCAGTTCTTC.

This rearrangement joins TRBV2 to TRBJ2-5; 8 bases align to TRBD1. V lost 1 base, J lost 2 bases, and 3 bases stayed unmatched. The germline V gene encodes CDR1 SNHLY and CDR2 FYNNEI. CDR3 size: 15 residues. The CDR3 nucleotides read TGTGCCAGCAGTGAAGGACAGGGGACACAAGAGACCCAGTACTTC. Translated, it gives CASSEGQGTQETQYF.

The CDR3 nucleotides are TGCGCCAGCCGTTCTAACACAGATACGCAGTATTTT. This gives the protein CASRSNTDTQYF. The chain couples TRBV5-1 to TRBJ2-3, with D unclear. The CDR3 has 12 residues. V was cut by 7 bases and J by 2 bases, with 8 bases left in between. Looked up from germline, CDR1 is SGHRS and CDR2 is YFSETQ. The whole variable domain, filled in from reference TRBV5-1 and TRBJ2-3, reads KAGVTQTPRYLIKTRGQQVTLSCSPISGHRSVSWYQQTPGQGLQFLFEYFSETQRNKGNFPGRFSGRQFSNSRSEMNVSTLELGDSALYLCASRSNTDTQYFGPGTRLTVL.

The V call is TRBV15, the J call TRBJ1-2; D is uncertain. This CDR3 comprises 14 residues. Trimming shortened V by 4 bases and J by 4 bases, and 13 bases separated the two germline ends. Germline V lookup: CDR1 LNHNV, CDR2 YYDKDF (reference sequence). The CDR3: CATSTRGSGYGYTF. CDR3 bases: TGTGCCACCAGCACCCGGGGAAGCGGCTATGGCTACACCTTC.

This chain links TRBV4-1 with TRBJ2-1; 11 bases line up with TRBD2. The germline V gene encodes CDR1 MGHRA and CDR2 YSYEKL. Trimming cost V 1 base and J 12 bases; bases outside gene matches: 11. This CDR3 has 16 residues. CDR3 sequence (DNA): TGCGCCAGCAGCCAAGGGGCGGGACTAGCGGATTTAGGGCAGTTCTTC. Residues: CASSQGAGLADLGQFF.

The rearrangement uses TRBV6-1 and TRBJ1-2; no clear D gene. This CDR3 has 15 amino acids. Germline CDR1 and CDR2: MNHNS and SASEGT. V lost 0 bases and J lost 1, with 9 bases in between. CDR3 protein: CASSEAGGFNYGYTF. As DNA, the CDR3 is TGTGCCAGCAGTGAAGCGGGAGGTTTTAACTATGGCTACACCTTC.

This clone was counted between two and nine times. This chain links TRBV6-1 with TRBJ1-3; maybe TRBD1 (6 bases). CDR3 length: 17 residues. Germline CDR1 is MNHNS and CDR2 is SASEGT. Trimming removed 6 bases at V and 1 base at J, with 19 bases between. The CDR3 region has the DNA TGTGCCAGCAGGGAACAACAGGGATTTAGGTCTGGAAACACCATATATTTT. It codes for CASREQQGFRSGNTIYF.

The chain has TRBV7-9 and TRBJ2-1; D remains unclear. The germline V gene has CDR1 SEHNR and CDR2 FQNEAQ (reference sequence). The V end lost 5 bases, the J end lost 5 bases, and 4 bases lay between the germline ends. This CDR3 has 11 amino acids. CDR3 nucleotide sequence: TGTGCCAGCAGCCGTAACAATGAGCAGTTCTTC. The encoded protein is CASSRNNEQFF.

The chain is built from TRBV28 and TRBJ1-5, with no clear D. Trimming stripped 2 bases from V and 1 base from J, with 9 bases between. Germline V gene data show CDR1 as MDHEN and CDR2 as SYDVKM. This CDR3 spans 15 amino acids. CDR3 amino acids: CASSLPEESNQPQHF. CDR3 coding DNA: TGTGCCAGCAGTTTACCAGAGGAAAGCAATCAGCCCCAGCATTTT. The full variable domain, completed using reference TRBV28 and TRBJ1-5, is DVKVTQSSRYLVKRTGEKVFLECVQDMDHENMFWYRQDPGLGLRLIYFSYDVKMKEKGDIPEGYSVSREKKERFSLILESASTNQTSMYLCASSLPEESNQPQHFGDGTRLSIL.